This is a list of T cell receptor beta chains from one sample in a study of neoadjuvant anti-PD-1 for oral cavity cancer. TCRdb's copy holds only in-frame clones and misses some; the assay was immunoSEQ multiplex PCR. The sample has more than 10,000 clones, 65% to 75% seen once. The specimen comprised PBMCs, sampled after nivolumab (anti-PD-1) treatment. These receptors were taken from a person aged 40-85 years with oral cavity squamous cell carcinoma. Both conserved end residues are part of each CDR3. Each record gives: CDR3 protein, CDR3 DNA, CDR3 length, V gene, J gene, D gene, clone size. The D gene is left open where the match is weak. Clone sizes are given selectively: once, few, many, or a class where the clone is expanded.

CASSYNRDSEQYF	TGTGCCAGCAGTTACAATCGGGATTCCGAGCAGTACTTC	13	TRBV6-5	TRBJ2-7	-	-
CASSVDPGGNQPQHF	TGCGCCAGCAGCGTCGACCCGGGGGGCAATCAGCCCCAGCATTTT	15	TRBV5-1	TRBJ1-5	-	-
CASSFHGYEQYF	TGTGCCAGCAGCTTTCATGGCTACGAGCAGTACTTC	12	TRBV5-4	TRBJ2-7	-	-
CASSDDPAGNSYEQYF	TGCGCCAGCAGTGATGACCCAGCGGGCAATTCCTACGAGCAGTACTTC	16	TRBV10-1	TRBJ2-7	-	few
CASSLAEGSGGYTF	TGTGCCAGCAGCTTGGCCGAGGGGTCTGGTGGCTACACCTTC	14	TRBV5-6	TRBJ1-2	-	-
CATDLSPDQGYGYTF	TGTGCCACCGACCTCTCACCAGACCAAGGGTATGGCTACACCTTC	15	TRBV19	TRBJ1-2	-	few
CASSLVRGNTEAFF	TGTGCCAGCAGTTTAGTCAGGGGGAACACTGAAGCTTTCTTT	14	TRBV27	TRBJ1-1	-	-
CASSIGQFTREPQHF	TGCGCCAGCAGCATAGGACAGTTCACTAGGGAGCCCCAGCATTTT	15	TRBV5-1	TRBJ1-5	-	-
CASSLGGYEQYF	TGTGCCAGCAGCTTGGGGGGATACGAGCAGTACTTC	12	TRBV5-4	TRBJ2-7	-	-
CASRTPTYGGGEQFF	TGTGCAAGTCGCACACCCACCTATGGGGGCGGTGAGCAGTTCTTC	15	TRBV12-2	TRBJ2-1	-	-
CASSIEQRWFGYGYTF	TGTGCCAGTAGTATTGAACAGAGATGGTTCGGCTATGGCTACACCTTC	16	TRBV19	TRBJ1-2	-	-
CASSLSRGTKGSNQPQHF	TGTGCCAGCAGCTTAAGCCGCGGGACGAAGGGTAGCAATCAGCCCCAGCATTTT	18	TRBV11-2	TRBJ1-5	-	-
CASLIGGEQYF	TGTGCCAGCTTAATCGGGGGCGAGCAGTACTTC	11	TRBV6-4	TRBJ2-7	-	once
CASSLGQAGSYNSPLHF	TGTGCCAGCAGCTTGGGGCAGGCGGGGTCCTATAATTCACCCCTCCACTTT	17	TRBV5-6	TRBJ1-6	-	once
CASAGPGATEAFF	TGTGCCAGCGCAGGACCGGGGGCCACTGAAGCTTTCTTT	13	TRBV2	TRBJ1-1	-	-
CASSQRTGWNSPLHF	TGCGCCAGCAGCCAACGGACAGGGTGGAATTCACCCCTCCACTTT	15	TRBV4-1	TRBJ1-6	TRBD1	-
CSARDQETQYF	TGCAGTGCTAGAGACCAAGAGACCCAGTACTTC	11	TRBV20-1	TRBJ2-5	-	-
CASSSPMSRQETQYF	TGTGCCAGCAGCTCGCCCATGAGTCGGCAAGAGACCCAGTACTTC	15	TRBV11-3	TRBJ2-5	-	-
CSGTDPLATEAFF	TGCAGCGGGACAGACCCCCTTGCCACTGAAGCTTTCTTT	13	TRBV29-1	TRBJ1-1	-	-
CASSPGGAGLQPQHF	TGTGCCAGCAGCCCGGGGGGGGCAGGGCTCCAGCCCCAGCATTTT	15	TRBV9	TRBJ1-5	-	-
CASSAGPSGNTIYF	TGTGCCAGCTCGGCAGGACCCTCTGGAAACACCATATATTTT	14	TRBV6-5	TRBJ1-3	-	-
CASSLFGATEKLFF	TGTGCCAGCAGTTTATTCGGGGCTACTGAAAAACTGTTTTTT	14	TRBV27	TRBJ1-4	-	-